This TCR beta chain emerged from a study of CD8 T cells in ankylosing spondylitis. Whole-study results and caveats: Blood of patients with ankylosing spondylitis appeared to be characterized by a TCR beta motif of eight highly homologous variants. A CD8+ phenotype characterized the disease-linked clones, which were relatively rare in peripheral blood.

Concerning this clonotype: As yet, its antigen is unknown.

One entry per CDR3 protein, called by TCRdb with MiXCR from the 5' RACE reads. Here the sample spans about 340,000 distinct CDR3 sequences, 20% being singletons. The germline CDR1 and CDR2 sequences are SGHAT and FQNNGV. V was clipped by 5 bases and J by 7 bases; unmatched bases: 7. This CDR3 contains 15 residues. This sequence was found in a male donor with ankylosing spondylitis or in good health (not recorded which). The V call is TRBV11-2, the J call TRBJ2-1; TRBD1 matches at 11 bases. Material: blood, either unsorted or a sorted T cell fraction (not recorded which). CDR3 sequence reads: CASSEGQGATNEQFF. The CDR3 bases are TGTGCCAGCAGCGAAGGACAGGGGGCTACAAATGAGCAGTTCTTC.